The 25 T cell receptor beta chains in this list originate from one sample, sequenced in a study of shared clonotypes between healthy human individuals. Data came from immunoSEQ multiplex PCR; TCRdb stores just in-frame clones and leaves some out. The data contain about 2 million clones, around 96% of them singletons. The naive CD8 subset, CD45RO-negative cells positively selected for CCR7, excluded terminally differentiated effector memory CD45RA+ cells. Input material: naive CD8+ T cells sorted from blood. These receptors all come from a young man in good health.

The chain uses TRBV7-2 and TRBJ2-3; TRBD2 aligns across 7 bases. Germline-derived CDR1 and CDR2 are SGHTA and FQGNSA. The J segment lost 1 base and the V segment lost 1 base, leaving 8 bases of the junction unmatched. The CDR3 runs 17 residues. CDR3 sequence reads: CASSLGIERGRTDTQYF. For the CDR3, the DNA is TGTGCCAGCAGCTTAGGGATCGAGCGGGGACGCACAGATACGCAGTATTTT.

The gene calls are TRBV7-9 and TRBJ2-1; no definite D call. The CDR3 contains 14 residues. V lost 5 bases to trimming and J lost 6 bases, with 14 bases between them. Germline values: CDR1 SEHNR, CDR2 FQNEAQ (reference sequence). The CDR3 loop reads CASSGRSWGNEQFF. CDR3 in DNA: TGTGCCAGCAGCGGCAGGTCCTGGGGCAATGAGCAGTTCTTC.

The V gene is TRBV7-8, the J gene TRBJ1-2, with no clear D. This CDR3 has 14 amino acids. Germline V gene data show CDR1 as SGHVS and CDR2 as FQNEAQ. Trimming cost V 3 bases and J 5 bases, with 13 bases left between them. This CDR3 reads CASSLAGSGYGYTF. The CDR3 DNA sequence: TGTGCCAGCAGCTTGGCTGGGTCGGGTTATGGCTACACCTTC.

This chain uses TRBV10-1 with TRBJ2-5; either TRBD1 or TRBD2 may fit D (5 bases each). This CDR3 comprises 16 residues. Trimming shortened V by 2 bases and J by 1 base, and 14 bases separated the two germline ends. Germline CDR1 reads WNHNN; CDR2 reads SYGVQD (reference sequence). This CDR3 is CASSEDGASFQETQYF. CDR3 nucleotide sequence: TGCGCCAGCAGTGAGGACGGGGCCTCCTTCCAAGAGACCCAGTACTTC.

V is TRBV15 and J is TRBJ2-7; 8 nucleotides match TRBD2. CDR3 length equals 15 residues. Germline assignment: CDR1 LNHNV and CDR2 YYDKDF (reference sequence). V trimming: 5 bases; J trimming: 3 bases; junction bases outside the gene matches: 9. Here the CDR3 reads CATSPTGGASYEQYF. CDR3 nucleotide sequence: TGTGCCACCAGCCCAACCGGGGGGGCCAGCTACGAGCAGTACTTC.

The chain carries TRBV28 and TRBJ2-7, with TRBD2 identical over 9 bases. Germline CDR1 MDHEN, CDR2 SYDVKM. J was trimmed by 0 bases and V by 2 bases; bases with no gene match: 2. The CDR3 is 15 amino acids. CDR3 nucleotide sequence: TGTGCCAGCAGTTTACAGCGGGGGGCCTCCTACGAGCAGTACTTC. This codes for CASSLQRGASYEQYF.

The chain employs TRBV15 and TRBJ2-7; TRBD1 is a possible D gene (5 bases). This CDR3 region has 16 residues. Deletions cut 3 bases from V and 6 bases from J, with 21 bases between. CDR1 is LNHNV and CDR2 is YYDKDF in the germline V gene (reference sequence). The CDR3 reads CATSSGDSHDLVEQYF. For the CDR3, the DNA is TGTGCCACCAGCAGTGGAGACAGTCACGACCTAGTCGAGCAGTACTTC. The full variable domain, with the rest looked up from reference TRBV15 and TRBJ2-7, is DAMVIQNPRYQVTQFGKPVTLSCSQTLNHNVMYWYQQKSSQAPKLLFHYYDKDFNNEADTPDNFQSRRPNTSFCFLDIRSPGLGDTAMYLCATSSGDSHDLVEQYFGPGTRLTVT.

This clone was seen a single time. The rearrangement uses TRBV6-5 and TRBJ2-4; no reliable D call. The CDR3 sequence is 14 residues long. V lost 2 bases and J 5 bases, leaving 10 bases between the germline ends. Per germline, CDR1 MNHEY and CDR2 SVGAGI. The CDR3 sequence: CASSYKAYENIQYF. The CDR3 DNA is TGTGCCAGCAGTTACAAGGCGTACGAAAACATTCAGTACTTC.

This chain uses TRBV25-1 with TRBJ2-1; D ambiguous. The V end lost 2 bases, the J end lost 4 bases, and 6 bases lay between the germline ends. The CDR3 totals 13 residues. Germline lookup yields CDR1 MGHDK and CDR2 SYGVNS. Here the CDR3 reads CASSEGVYNEQFF. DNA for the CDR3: TGTGCCAGCAGTGAAGGCGTATACAATGAGCAGTTCTTC. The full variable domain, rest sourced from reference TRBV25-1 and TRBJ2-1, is EADIYQTPRYLVIGTGKKITLECSQTMGHDKMYWYQQDPGMELHLIHYSYGVNSTEKGDLSSESTVSRIRTEHFPLTLESARPSHTSQYLCASSEGVYNEQFFGPGTRLTVL.

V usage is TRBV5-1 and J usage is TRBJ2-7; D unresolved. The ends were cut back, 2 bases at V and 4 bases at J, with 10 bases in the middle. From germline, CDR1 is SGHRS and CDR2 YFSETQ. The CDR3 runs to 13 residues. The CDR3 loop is CASSFSLDYEQYF. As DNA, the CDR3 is TGCGCCAGCAGCTTTAGTTTGGATTACGAGCAGTACTTC.

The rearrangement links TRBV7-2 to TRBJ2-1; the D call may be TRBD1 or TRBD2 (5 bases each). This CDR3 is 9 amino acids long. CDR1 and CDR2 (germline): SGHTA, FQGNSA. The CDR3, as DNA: TGTGCTGGGGGCAATGAGCAGTTCTTC. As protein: CAGGNEQFF. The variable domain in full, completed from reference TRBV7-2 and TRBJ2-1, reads GAGVSQSPSNKVTEKGKDVELRCDPISGHTALYWYRQSLGQGLEFLIYFQGNSAPDKSGLPSDRFSAERTGGSVSTLTIQRTQQEDSAVYLCAGGNEQFFGPGTRLTVL.

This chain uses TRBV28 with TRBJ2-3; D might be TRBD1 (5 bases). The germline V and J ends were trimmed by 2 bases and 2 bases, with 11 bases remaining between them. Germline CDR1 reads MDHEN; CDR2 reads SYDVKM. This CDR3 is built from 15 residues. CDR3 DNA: TGTGCCAGCAGTTTAATCACAGGTATCACAGATACGCAGTATTTT. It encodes CASSLITGITDTQYF.

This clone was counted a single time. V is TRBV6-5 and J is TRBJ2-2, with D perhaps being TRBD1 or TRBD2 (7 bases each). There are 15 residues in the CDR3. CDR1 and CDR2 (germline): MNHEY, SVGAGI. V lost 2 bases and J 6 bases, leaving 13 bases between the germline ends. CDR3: CASSYREGAPGELFF. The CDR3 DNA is TGTGCCAGCAGTTACAGGGAGGGGGCACCCGGGGAGCTGTTTTTT.

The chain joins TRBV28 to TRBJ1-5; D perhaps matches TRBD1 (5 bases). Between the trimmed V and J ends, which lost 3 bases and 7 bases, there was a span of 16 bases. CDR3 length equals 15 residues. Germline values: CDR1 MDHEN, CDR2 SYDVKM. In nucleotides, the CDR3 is TGTGCCAGCAGTTTTTGGGGAGGGGAGGTCCAGCCCCAGCATTTT. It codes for CASSFWGGEVQPQHF.

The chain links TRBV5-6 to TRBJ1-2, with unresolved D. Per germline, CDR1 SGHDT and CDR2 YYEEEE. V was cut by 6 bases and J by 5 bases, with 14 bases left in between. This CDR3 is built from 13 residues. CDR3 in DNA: TGTGCCAGCACCATGAATGGGTTTTATGGCTACACCTTC. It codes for CASTMNGFYGYTF.

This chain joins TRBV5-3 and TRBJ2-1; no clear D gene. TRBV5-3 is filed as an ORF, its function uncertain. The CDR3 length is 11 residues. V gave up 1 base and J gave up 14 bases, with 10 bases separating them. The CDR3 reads CARSLRGPKFF. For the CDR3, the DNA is TGTGCCAGAAGCTTGCGTGGACCGAAGTTCTTC.

The CDR3, as DNA: TGTGCCAGCAGCTTAGCCGGAACAAGGACGAACACTGAAGCTTTCTTT. It is translated as CASSLAGTRTNTEAFF. V gene TRBV11-2 combines with J gene TRBJ1-1; D is unclear. The CDR3 has 16 amino acids. Germline lookup yields CDR1 SGHAT and CDR2 FQNNGV. Trimming cost V 1 base and J 1 base, with 13 bases left between them.

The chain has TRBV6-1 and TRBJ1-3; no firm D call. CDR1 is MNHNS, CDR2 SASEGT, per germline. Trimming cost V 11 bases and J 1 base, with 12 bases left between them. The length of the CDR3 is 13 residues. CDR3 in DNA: TGTGCCTTTCTCGAGGTTTCTGGAAACACCATATATTTT. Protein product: CAFLEVSGNTIYF.

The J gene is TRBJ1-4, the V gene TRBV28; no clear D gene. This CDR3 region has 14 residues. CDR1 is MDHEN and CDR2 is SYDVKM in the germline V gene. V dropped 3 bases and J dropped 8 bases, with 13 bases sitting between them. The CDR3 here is CASSFAQVGEKLFF. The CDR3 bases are TGTGCCAGCAGTTTCGCGCAGGTCGGAGAAAAACTGTTTTTT.

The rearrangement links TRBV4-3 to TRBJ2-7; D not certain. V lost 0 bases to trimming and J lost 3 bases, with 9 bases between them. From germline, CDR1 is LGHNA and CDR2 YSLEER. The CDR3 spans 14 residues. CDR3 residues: CASSQEEFGYEQYF. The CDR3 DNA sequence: TGCGCCAGCAGCCAAGAAGAGTTTGGCTACGAGCAGTACTTC.

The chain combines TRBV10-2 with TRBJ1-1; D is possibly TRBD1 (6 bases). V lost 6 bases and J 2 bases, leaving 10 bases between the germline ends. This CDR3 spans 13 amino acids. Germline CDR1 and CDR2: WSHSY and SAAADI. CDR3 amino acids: CASSPTGNTEAFF. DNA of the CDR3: TGCGCCAGCAGCCCGACAGGTAACACTGAAGCTTTCTTT.

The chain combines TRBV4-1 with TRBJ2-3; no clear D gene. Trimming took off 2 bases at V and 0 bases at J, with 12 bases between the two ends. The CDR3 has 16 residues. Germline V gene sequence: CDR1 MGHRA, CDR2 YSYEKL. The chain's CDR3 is CASSQRVAASTDTQYF. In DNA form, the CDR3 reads TGCGCCAGCAGCCAACGGGTTGCGGCTAGCACAGATACGCAGTATTTT.

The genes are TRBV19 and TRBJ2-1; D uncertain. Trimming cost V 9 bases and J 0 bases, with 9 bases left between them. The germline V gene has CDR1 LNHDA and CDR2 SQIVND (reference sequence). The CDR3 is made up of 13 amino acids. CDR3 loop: CARPRSSYNEQFF. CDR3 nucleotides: TGTGCCAGACCTAGGAGCTCCTACAATGAGCAGTTCTTC.

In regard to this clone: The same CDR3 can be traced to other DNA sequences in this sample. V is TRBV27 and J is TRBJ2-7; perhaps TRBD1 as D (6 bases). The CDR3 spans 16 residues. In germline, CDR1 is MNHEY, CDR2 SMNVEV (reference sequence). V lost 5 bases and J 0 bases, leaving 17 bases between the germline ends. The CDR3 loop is CASSLSPGTNSYEQYF. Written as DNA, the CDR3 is TGTGCCAGCAGTCTCTCCCCCGGGACAAACTCCTACGAGCAGTACTTC.

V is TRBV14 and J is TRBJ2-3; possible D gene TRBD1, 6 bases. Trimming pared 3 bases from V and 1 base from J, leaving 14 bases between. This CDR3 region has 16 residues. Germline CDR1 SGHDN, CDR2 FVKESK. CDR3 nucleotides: TGTGCCAGCAGCCAGGACAGAATTGTGGGCACAGATACGCAGTATTTT. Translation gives CASSQDRIVGTDTQYF.